Listed below are T cell receptor beta chains from one sample, sequenced in a study of OX40 agonist ivuxolimab in advanced cancers. The table came from immunoSEQ multiplex PCR; TCRdb's copy has only in-frame clones and leaves some out. This table holds tens of thousands of clones, 91% found once. Here the sequenced sample was CD4+ or CD8+ T cells sorted from blood, taken in a trial of the OX40 agonist ivuxolimab. The receptors derive from an adult with an advanced solid tumor such as melanoma, head and neck, liver or kidney cancer. Both conserved end residues are part of each CDR3. D genes are given only for firm matches. The listing skips clone size in some rows; elsewhere it reads once, few, many or a size class.

cdr3_aa: CASSSQAGAGTDTQYF
cdr3_nt: TGTGCCAGCAGCTCGCAAGCGGGAGCGGGCACAGATACGCAGTATTTT
j_call: TRBJ2-3
v_call: TRBV7-3
clone_size: -
d_call: TRBD2

cdr3_aa: CATSGTGTYEQYF
cdr3_nt: TGTGCCACCTCCGGGACAGGGACTTACGAGCAGTACTTC
j_call: TRBJ2-7
v_call: TRBV19
clone_size: -
d_call: TRBD1

cdr3_aa: CASSPGQGVNNEQFF
cdr3_nt: TGCGCCAGCAGCCCAGGACAAGGGGTTAACAATGAGCAGTTCTTC
j_call: TRBJ2-1
v_call: TRBV4-1
clone_size: -
d_call: -

cdr3_aa: CASSLRTSGTGELFF
cdr3_nt: TGTGCCAGCAGCTTAAGAACTAGCGGCACCGGGGAGCTGTTTTTT
j_call: TRBJ2-2
v_call: TRBV7-3
clone_size: -
d_call: TRBD2

cdr3_aa: CASSLGPPAGGYNEQFF
cdr3_nt: TGTGCCAGCAGCTTAGGGCCCCCCGCAGGGGGGTACAATGAGCAGTTCTTC
j_call: TRBJ2-1
v_call: TRBV11-2
clone_size: -
d_call: -

cdr3_aa: CASSFFTGAYNEQFF
cdr3_nt: TGTGCCAGCTCCTTTTTCACGGGGGCCTACAATGAGCAGTTCTTC
j_call: TRBJ2-1
v_call: TRBV18
clone_size: -
d_call: -

cdr3_aa: CASSLALSETQYF
cdr3_nt: TGCGCCAGCAGCTTGGCCTTATCGGAGACCCAGTACTTC
j_call: TRBJ2-5
v_call: TRBV5-1
clone_size: -
d_call: -

cdr3_aa: CASSWGTGNTGELFF
cdr3_nt: TGTGCCAGCAGCTGGGGGACAGGGAACACCGGGGAGCTGTTTTTT
j_call: TRBJ2-2
v_call: TRBV5-4
clone_size: -
d_call: TRBD1

cdr3_aa: CASEGESNYGYTF
cdr3_nt: TGTGCCAGTGAGGGGGAATCCAACTATGGCTACACCTTC
j_call: TRBJ1-2
v_call: TRBV6-1
clone_size: once
d_call: -

cdr3_aa: CAWSAGQGATIYF
cdr3_nt: TGTGCCTGGAGTGCCGGCCAGGGGGCCACCATATATTTT
j_call: TRBJ1-3
v_call: TRBV30
clone_size: -
d_call: TRBD1

cdr3_aa: CASSLGGPQETQYF
cdr3_nt: TGTGCCAGCAGCTTAGGGGGACCTCAAGAGACCCAGTACTTC
j_call: TRBJ2-5
v_call: TRBV7-2
clone_size: few
d_call: -

cdr3_aa: CASSFEETQYF
cdr3_nt: TGTGCCAGCAGTTTCGAAGAGACCCAGTACTTC
j_call: TRBJ2-5
v_call: TRBV28
clone_size: once
d_call: -

cdr3_aa: CASRETSGSLNEQFF
cdr3_nt: TGCGCCAGCCGGGAGACTAGCGGGAGTTTGAATGAGCAGTTCTTC
j_call: TRBJ2-1
v_call: TRBV5-1
clone_size: -
d_call: TRBD2

cdr3_aa: CASSLSGTTLQTVPQYF
cdr3_nt: TGTGCCAGCAGCTTGTCCGGGACAACCCTCCAGACGGTTCCCCAGTACTTC
j_call: TRBJ2-5
v_call: TRBV5-5
clone_size: -
d_call: -

cdr3_aa: CASSREAGFISVTEAFF
cdr3_nt: TGTGCCAGCAGCCGCGAGGCAGGGTTCATTTCGGTCACTGAAGCTTTCTTT
j_call: TRBJ1-1
v_call: TRBV9
clone_size: few
d_call: -

cdr3_aa: CASSLGASNTEAFF
cdr3_nt: TGTGCCAGCAGCTTGGGGGCCTCGAACACTGAAGCTTTCTTT
j_call: TRBJ1-1
v_call: TRBV11-2
clone_size: -
d_call: -

cdr3_aa: CASSEGGDTQYF
cdr3_nt: TGCGCCAGCAGTGAGGGCGGGGATACGCAGTATTTT
j_call: TRBJ2-3
v_call: TRBV10-2
clone_size: -
d_call: -

cdr3_aa: CASSQDRAGAQGGYTF
cdr3_nt: TGTGCCAGCAGCCAAGATAGGGCAGGGGCCCAGGGAGGCTACACCTTC
j_call: TRBJ1-2
v_call: TRBV4-2
clone_size: -
d_call: -

cdr3_aa: CASSILPETEAFF
cdr3_nt: TGTGCCAGTAGTATATTACCAGAAACTGAAGCTTTCTTT
j_call: TRBJ1-1
v_call: TRBV19
clone_size: -
d_call: -

cdr3_aa: CASRLSGLYSNQPQHF
cdr3_nt: TGTGCCAGCAGGTTGTCGGGCCTCTATAGCAATCAGCCCCAGCATTTT
j_call: TRBJ1-5
v_call: TRBV28
clone_size: -
d_call: -

cdr3_aa: CASSFPGGEQYF
cdr3_nt: TGTGCCAGCAGCTTTCCCGGCGGCGAGCAGTACTTC
j_call: TRBJ2-7
v_call: TRBV5-6
clone_size: -
d_call: -

cdr3_aa: CASSLQRYGYTF
cdr3_nt: TGTGCCAGCAGCTTACAGCGCTATGGCTACACCTTC
j_call: TRBJ1-2
v_call: TRBV7-2
clone_size: -
d_call: -

cdr3_aa: CASSGNSYEQYF
cdr3_nt: TGTGCCAGCAGTGGTAACTCCTACGAGCAGTACTTC
j_call: TRBJ2-7
v_call: TRBV6-5
clone_size: -
d_call: -

cdr3_aa: CASSAIRDRGGEQYF
cdr3_nt: TGTGCCAGCAGCGCTATCCGGGACAGGGGTGGAGAGCAGTACTTC
j_call: TRBJ2-7
v_call: TRBV5-4
clone_size: -
d_call: TRBD1

cdr3_aa: CASSAGQGETETQYF
cdr3_nt: TGTGCCAGCAGCGCGGGACAGGGTGAAACAGAGACCCAGTACTTC
j_call: TRBJ2-5
v_call: TRBV5-8
clone_size: -
d_call: TRBD1

cdr3_aa: CASSQGQGGEKLFF
cdr3_nt: TGCGCCAGCAGCCAAGGCCAGGGAGGAGAAAAACTGTTTTTT
j_call: TRBJ1-4
v_call: TRBV4-3
clone_size: -
d_call: -

cdr3_aa: CASSLYGDSYGYTF
cdr3_nt: TGTGCCAGCAGTTTGTATGGGGATTCCTATGGCTACACCTTC
j_call: TRBJ1-2
v_call: TRBV6-5
clone_size: -
d_call: -

cdr3_aa: CAITQGGADTEAFF
cdr3_nt: TGTGCCATCACCCAAGGAGGGGCTGACACTGAAGCTTTCTTT
j_call: TRBJ1-1
v_call: TRBV10-3
clone_size: -
d_call: -

cdr3_aa: CASSPSPDSGEAFF
cdr3_nt: TGTGCCAGCAGCCCTAGCCCTGATTCGGGTGAAGCTTTCTTT
j_call: TRBJ1-1
v_call: TRBV9
clone_size: -
d_call: -

cdr3_aa: CASSLDVGSNTEAFF
cdr3_nt: TGCGCCAGCAGCTTGGATGTGGGGTCGAACACTGAAGCTTTCTTT
j_call: TRBJ1-1
v_call: TRBV5-1
clone_size: -
d_call: -

cdr3_aa: CASSRPTGTGDLLSYGYTF
cdr3_nt: TGTGCCAGCAGCCGCCCAACCGGGACAGGGGATCTCCTTTCCTATGGCTACACCTTC
j_call: TRBJ1-2
v_call: TRBV21-1
clone_size: -
d_call: -

cdr3_aa: CASSQESWSDQFF
cdr3_nt: TGCGCCAGCAGCCAAGAATCGTGGAGTGACCAGTTCTTC
j_call: TRBJ2-1
v_call: TRBV4-3
clone_size: -
d_call: -

cdr3_aa: CASSLRVHEQYF
cdr3_nt: TGTGCCAGCAGCCTCAGGGTCCACGAGCAGTACTTC
j_call: TRBJ2-7
v_call: TRBV14
clone_size: few
d_call: -

cdr3_aa: CAWGDQETQYF
cdr3_nt: TGTGCCTGGGGGGACCAAGAGACCCAGTACTTC
j_call: TRBJ2-5
v_call: TRBV30
clone_size: -
d_call: -

cdr3_aa: CASSLERNTEAFF
cdr3_nt: TGTGCCAGCAGCTTAGAACGGAACACTGAAGCTTTCTTT
j_call: TRBJ1-1
v_call: TRBV7-3
clone_size: -
d_call: -

cdr3_aa: CASASSVSYEQYF
cdr3_nt: TGTGCCAGCGCCTCTAGCGTTTCCTACGAGCAGTACTTC
j_call: TRBJ2-7
v_call: TRBV28
clone_size: once
d_call: -

cdr3_aa: CASSLLVGVYEQYF
cdr3_nt: TGTGCCAGCAGCCTGCTTGTAGGGGTATACGAGCAGTACTTC
j_call: TRBJ2-7
v_call: TRBV28
clone_size: -
d_call: -

cdr3_aa: CASTSGQASSYNEQFF
cdr3_nt: TGTGCCAGCACCTCGGGACAGGCCAGCTCCTACAATGAGCAGTTCTTC
j_call: TRBJ2-1
v_call: TRBV28
clone_size: -
d_call: TRBD1

cdr3_aa: CAISESTGFAEAFF
cdr3_nt: TGTGCCATCAGTGAGTCGACGGGGTTCGCTGAAGCTTTCTTT
j_call: TRBJ1-1
v_call: TRBV10-3
clone_size: -
d_call: -

cdr3_aa: CASSSSTGSGETQYF
cdr3_nt: TGTGCCAGTAGTAGTTCAACAGGGTCAGGAGAGACCCAGTACTTC
j_call: TRBJ2-5
v_call: TRBV19
clone_size: once
d_call: -

cdr3_aa: CAISERGTGVSEQYF
cdr3_nt: TGTGCCATCAGTGAACGAGGGACAGGGGTTTCCGAGCAGTACTTC
j_call: TRBJ2-7
v_call: TRBV10-3
clone_size: -
d_call: TRBD1

cdr3_aa: CASRWGLNTEAFF
cdr3_nt: TGTGCCAGCCGCTGGGGGTTGAACACTGAAGCTTTCTTT
j_call: TRBJ1-1
v_call: TRBV7-8
clone_size: -
d_call: -